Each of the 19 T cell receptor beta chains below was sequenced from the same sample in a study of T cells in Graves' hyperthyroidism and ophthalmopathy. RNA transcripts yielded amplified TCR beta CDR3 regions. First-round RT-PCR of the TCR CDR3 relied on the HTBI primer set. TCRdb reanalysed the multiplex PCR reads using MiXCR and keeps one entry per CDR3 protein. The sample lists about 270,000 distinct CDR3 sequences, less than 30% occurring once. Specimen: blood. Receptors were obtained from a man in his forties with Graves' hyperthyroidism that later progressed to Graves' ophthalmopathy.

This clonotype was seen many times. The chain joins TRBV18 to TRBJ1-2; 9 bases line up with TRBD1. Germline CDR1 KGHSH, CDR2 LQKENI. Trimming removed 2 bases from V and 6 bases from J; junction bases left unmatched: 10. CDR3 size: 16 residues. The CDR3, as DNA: TGTGCCAGCTCACCAACACCGGGACAGGGAGGAAATGGCTACACCTTC. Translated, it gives CASSPTPGQGGNGYTF.

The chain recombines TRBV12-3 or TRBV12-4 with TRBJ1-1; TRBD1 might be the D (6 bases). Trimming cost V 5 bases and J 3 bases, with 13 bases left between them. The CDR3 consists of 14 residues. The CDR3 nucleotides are TGTGCCAGCAGTCCACGGGGGCGAGACACTGAAGCTTTCTTT. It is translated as CASSPRGRDTEAFF.

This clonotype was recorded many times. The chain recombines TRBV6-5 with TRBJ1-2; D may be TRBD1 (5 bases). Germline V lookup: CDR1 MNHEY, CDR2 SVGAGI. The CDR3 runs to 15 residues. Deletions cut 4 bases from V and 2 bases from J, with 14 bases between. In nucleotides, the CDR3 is TGTGCCAGCAGTTCTCTGACAGCGTTGAACTATGGCTACACCTTC. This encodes CASSSLTALNYGYTF.

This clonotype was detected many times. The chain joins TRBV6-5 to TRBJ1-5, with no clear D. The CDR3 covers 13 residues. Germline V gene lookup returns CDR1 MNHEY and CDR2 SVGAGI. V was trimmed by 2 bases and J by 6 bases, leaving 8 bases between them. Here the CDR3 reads CASSYVGGQPQHF. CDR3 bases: TGTGCCAGCAGTTACGTGGGAGGTCAGCCCCAGCATTTT.

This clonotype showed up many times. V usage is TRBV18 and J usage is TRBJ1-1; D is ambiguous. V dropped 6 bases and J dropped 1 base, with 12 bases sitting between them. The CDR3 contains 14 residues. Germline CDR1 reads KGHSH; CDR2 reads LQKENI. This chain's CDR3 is CASSPSGRNTEAFF. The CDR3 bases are TGTGCCAGCTCCCCCAGCGGTCGGAACACTGAAGCTTTCTTT.

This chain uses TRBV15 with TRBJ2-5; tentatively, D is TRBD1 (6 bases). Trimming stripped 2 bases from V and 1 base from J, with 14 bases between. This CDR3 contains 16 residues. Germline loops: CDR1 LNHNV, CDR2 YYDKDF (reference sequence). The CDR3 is CATSRNRGQTQETQYF. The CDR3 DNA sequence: TGTGCCACCAGCAGAAATAGAGGACAGACCCAAGAGACCCAGTACTTC.

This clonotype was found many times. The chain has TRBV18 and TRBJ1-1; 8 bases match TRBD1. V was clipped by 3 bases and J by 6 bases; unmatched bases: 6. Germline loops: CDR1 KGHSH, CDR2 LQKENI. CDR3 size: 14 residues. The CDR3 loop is CASSPDRGRAEAFF. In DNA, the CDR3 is TGTGCCAGCTCACCCGACAGGGGTAGGGCTGAAGCTTTCTTT.

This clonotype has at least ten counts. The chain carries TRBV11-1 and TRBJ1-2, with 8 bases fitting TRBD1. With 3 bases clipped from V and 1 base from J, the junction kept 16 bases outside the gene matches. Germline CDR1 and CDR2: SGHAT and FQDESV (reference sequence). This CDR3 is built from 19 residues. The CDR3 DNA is TGTGCCAGCAGCTTCGCCCCCGGCAGGGGGCACGAATTTAACTATGGCTACACCTTC. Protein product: CASSFAPGRGHEFNYGYTF.

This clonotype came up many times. CDR3 coding DNA: TGTGCCAGCAGTCAGATTCCAGGGGGCATTCTATTAGGACAGCCCCAGCATTTT. Its protein product is CASSQIPGGILLGQPQHF. The gene calls are TRBV4-2 and TRBJ1-5; 8 nucleotides match TRBD1. Trimming took 6 bases from V and 7 from J; bases not matched to a gene: 20. Germline values: CDR1 LGHNA, CDR2 YNFKEQ. The CDR3 loop spans 18 amino acids.

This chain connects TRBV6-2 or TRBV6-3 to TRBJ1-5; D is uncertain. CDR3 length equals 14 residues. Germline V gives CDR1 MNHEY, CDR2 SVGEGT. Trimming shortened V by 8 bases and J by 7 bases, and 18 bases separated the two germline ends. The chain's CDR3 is CASGDPGDRQPQHF. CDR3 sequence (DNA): TGTGCCAGCGGAGACCCTGGGGATAGGCAGCCCCAGCATTTT.

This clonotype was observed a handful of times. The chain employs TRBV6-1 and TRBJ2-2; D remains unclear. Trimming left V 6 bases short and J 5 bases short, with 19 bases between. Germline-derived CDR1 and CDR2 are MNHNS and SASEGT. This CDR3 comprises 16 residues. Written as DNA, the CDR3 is TGTGCCAGCAGCCGTGCTCCCAATTGGGGAACCGGGGAGCTGTTTTTT. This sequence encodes CASSRAPNWGTGELFF.

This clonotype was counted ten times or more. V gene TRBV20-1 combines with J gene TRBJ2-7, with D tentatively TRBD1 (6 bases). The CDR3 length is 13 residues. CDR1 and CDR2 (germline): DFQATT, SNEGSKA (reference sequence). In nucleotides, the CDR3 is TGCAGGGCAGGGGCAGGGGCTACCGACGAGCAGTACTTC. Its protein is CRAGAGATDEQYF.

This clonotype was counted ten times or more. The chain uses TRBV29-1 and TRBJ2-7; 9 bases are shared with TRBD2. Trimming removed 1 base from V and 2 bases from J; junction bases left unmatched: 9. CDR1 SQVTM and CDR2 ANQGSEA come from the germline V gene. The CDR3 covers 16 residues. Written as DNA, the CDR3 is TGCAGCGTTGAAGGTAGTAGCGGGAGATCAACCTACGAGCAGTACTTC. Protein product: CSVEGSSGRSTYEQYF.

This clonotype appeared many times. CDR3: CATKTGIYSNQPQHF. CDR3 DNA sequence: TGTGCCACGAAGACAGGGATCTATAGCAATCAGCCCCAGCATTTT. The V gene is TRBV6-2 or TRBV6-3, the J gene TRBJ1-5; 7 nucleotides line up with TRBD1. The ends lost 10 bases at V and 0 bases at J; junction bases unmatched: 9. The CDR3 sequence is 15 residues long. Germline loops: CDR1 MNHEY, CDR2 SVGEGT.

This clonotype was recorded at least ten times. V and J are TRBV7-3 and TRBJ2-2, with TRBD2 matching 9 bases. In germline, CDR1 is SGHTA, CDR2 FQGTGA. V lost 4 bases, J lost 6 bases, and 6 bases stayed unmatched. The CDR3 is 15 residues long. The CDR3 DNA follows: TGTGCCAGCAGCTCGCGGGAGGGCCGGCCCGGGGAGCTGTTTTTT. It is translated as CASSSREGRPGELFF. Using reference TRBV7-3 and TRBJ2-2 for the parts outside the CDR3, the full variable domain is GAGVSQTPSNKVTEKGKYVELRCDPISGHTALYWYRQSLGQGPEFLIYFQGTGAADDSGLPNDRFFAVRPEGSVSTLKIQRTERGDSAVYLCASSSREGRPGELFFGEGSRLTVL.

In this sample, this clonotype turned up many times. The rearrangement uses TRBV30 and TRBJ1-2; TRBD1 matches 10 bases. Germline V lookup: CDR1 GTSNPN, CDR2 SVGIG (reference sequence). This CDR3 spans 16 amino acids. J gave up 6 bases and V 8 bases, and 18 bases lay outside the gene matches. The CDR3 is CARLTTGQGRWHGYTF. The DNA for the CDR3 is TGTGCCCGACTCACTACGGGACAGGGGAGATGGCATGGCTACACCTTC.

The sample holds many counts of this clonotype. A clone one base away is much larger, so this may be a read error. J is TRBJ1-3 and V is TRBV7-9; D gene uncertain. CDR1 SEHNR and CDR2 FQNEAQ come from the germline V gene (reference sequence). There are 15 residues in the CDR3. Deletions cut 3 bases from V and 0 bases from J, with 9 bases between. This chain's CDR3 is CASSLDGASGNTIYF. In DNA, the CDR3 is TGTGCCAGCAGCTTGGACGGAGCCTCTGGAAACACCATATATTTT.

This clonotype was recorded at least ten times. CDR3 residues: CASSPGTTYGYTF. As DNA, the CDR3 is TGTGCCAGCAGCCCCGGGACAACTTATGGCTACACCTTC. V is TRBV12-3 or TRBV12-4 and J is TRBJ1-2; perhaps TRBD1 as D (6 bases). The V gene lost 6 bases and the J gene lost 5 bases, with 13 bases spanning the gap. The CDR3 sequence is 13 residues long.

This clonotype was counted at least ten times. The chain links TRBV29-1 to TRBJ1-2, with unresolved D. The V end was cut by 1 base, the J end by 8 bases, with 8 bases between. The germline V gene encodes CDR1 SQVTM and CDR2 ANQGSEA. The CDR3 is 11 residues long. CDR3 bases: TGCAGCGTTGAAGCAGCTGACGGCTACACCTTC. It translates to CSVEAADGYTF.